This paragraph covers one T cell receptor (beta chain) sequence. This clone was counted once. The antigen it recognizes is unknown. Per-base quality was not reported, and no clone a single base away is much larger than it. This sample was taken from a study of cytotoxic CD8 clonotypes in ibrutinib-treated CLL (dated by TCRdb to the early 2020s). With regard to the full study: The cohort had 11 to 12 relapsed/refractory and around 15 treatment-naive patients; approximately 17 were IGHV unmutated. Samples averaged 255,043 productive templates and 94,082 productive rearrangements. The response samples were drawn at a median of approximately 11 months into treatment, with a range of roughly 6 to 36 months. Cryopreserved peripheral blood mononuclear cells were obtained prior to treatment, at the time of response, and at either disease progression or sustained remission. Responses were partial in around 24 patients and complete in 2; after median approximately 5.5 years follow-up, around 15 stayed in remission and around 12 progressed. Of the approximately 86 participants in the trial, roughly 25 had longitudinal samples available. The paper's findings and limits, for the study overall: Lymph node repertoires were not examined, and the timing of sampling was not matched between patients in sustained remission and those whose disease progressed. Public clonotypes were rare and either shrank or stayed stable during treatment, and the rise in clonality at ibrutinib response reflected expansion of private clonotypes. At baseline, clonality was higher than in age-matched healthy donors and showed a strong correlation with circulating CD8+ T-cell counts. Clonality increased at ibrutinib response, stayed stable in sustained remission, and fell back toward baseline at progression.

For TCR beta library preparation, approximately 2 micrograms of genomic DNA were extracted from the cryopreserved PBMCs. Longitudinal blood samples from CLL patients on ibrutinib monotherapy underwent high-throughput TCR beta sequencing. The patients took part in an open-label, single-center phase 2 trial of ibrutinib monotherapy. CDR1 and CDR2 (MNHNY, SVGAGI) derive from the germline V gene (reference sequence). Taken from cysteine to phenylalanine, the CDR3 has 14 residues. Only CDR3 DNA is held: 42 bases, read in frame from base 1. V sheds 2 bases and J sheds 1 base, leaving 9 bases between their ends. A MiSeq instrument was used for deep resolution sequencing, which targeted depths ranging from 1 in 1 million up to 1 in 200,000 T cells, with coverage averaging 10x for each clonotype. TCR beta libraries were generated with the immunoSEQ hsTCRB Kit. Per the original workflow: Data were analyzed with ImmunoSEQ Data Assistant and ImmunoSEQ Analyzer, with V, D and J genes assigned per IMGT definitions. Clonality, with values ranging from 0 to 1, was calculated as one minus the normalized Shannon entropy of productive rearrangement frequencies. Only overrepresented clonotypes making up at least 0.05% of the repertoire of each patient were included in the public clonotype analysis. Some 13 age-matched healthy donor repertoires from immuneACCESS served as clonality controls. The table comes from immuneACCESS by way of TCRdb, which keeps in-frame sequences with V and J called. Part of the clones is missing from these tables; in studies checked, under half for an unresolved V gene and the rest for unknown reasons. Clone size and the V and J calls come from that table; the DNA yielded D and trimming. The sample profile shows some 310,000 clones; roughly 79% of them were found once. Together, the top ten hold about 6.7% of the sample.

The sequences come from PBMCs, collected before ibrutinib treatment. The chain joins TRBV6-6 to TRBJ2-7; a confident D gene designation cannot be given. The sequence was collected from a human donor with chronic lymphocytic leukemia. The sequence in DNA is TGTGCCAGCAGTTACGCGACGGAGTCCTACGAGCAGTACTTC. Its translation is CASSYATESYEQYF.